The following is a TCR beta chain sequence with its context. The sample belongs to a study of blood T cell repertoires in COVID-19. Study as a whole: Samples of COVID-19 (acute and convalescent) were obtained from the United States, Italy and Spain. The analysed material was cDNA or gDNA that came from T cells, B-cell-depleted T cells, or PBMCs.

The Seattle patients, enrolled during active infection, were followed longitudinally. The length of the CDR3 is 13 residues. V shed 5 bases and J 10 bases; nucleotides not matched to a gene: 5. Germline CDR1 is MRHNA and CDR2 is SNTAGT. Per the study methods: Nucleated cell counts were estimated from reference gene primer amplification. The protocol was immunoSEQ multiplex PCR, while the TCRdb copy is restricted to in-frame clones and leaves out a portion. That table furnishes V, J and clone size, whereas the DNA furnished D and trimming. The data contain some 350,000 clones, around 89% of them singletons.

The specimen sequenced was peripheral blood. This rearrangement joins TRBV6-4 to TRBJ2-1, with 10 nucleotides matching TRBD2. The receptor was derived from a woman aged 25 to 45 with COVID-19, enrolled during active disease. CDR3 nucleotides: TGTGCCAGCAGTCCCCTAGCGGGAGTGGAGCAGTTCTTC. This encodes CASSPLAGVEQFF.